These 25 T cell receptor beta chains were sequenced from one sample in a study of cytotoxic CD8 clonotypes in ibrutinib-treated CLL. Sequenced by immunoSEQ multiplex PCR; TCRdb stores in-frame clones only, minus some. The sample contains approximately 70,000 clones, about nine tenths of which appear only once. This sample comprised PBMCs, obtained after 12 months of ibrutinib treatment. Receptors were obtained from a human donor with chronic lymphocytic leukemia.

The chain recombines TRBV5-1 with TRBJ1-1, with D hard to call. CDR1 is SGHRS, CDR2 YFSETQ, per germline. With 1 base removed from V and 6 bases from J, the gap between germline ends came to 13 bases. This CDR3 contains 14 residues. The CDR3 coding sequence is TGCGCCAGCAGCTTGTTAACGGGGAAAGCTGAAGCTTTCTTT. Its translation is CASSLLTGKAEAFF.

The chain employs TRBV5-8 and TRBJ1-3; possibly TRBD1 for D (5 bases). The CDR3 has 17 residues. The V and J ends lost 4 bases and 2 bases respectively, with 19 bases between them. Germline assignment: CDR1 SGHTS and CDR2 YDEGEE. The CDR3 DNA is TGTGCCAGCAGCCCGGTACGTCAGGGAAGAACTGGAAACACCATATATTTT. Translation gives CASSPVRQGRTGNTIYF.

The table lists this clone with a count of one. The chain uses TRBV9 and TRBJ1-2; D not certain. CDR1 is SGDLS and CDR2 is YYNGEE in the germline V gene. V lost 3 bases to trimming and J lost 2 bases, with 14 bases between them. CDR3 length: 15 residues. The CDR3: CASSAEREPNYGYTF. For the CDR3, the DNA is TGTGCCAGCAGCGCAGAAAGAGAGCCGAACTATGGCTACACCTTC.

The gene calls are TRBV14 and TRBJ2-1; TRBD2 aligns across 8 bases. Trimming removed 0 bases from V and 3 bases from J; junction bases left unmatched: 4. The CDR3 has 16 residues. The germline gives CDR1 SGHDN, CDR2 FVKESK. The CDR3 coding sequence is TGTGCCAGCAGCCAAGAAAGGCTAGCGGGCTACAATGAGCAGTTCTTC. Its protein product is CASSQERLAGYNEQFF.

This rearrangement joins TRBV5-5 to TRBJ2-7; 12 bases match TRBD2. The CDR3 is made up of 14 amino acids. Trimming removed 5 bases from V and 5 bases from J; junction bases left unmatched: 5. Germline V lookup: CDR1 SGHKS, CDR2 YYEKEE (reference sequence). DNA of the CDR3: TGTGCCAGCAGTCGACTAGCGGGAGTCCACGAGCAGTACTTC. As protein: CASSRLAGVHEQYF.

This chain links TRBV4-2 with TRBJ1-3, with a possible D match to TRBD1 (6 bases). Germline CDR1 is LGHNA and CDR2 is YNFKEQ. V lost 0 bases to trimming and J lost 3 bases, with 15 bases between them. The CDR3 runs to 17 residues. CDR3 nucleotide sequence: TGTGCCAGCAGCCAAGATGGGGGGCAGGCTTTTGGAAACACCATATATTTT. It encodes CASSQDGGQAFGNTIYF.

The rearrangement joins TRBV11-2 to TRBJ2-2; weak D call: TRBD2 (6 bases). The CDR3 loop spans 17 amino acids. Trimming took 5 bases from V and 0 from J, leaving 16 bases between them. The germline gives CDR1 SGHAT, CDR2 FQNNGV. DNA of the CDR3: TGTGCCAGCAGCCCCAGAGGTGGCGGGGCGAACACCGGGGAGCTGTTTTTT. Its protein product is CASSPRGGGANTGELFF.

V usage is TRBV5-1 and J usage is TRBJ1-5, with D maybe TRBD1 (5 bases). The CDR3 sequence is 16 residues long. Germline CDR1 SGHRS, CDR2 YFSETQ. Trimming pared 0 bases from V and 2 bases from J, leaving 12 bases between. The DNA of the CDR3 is TGCGCCAGCAGCTTGGGGGGGAACGGTGGCAATCAGCCCCAGCATTTT. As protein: CASSLGGNGGNQPQHF.

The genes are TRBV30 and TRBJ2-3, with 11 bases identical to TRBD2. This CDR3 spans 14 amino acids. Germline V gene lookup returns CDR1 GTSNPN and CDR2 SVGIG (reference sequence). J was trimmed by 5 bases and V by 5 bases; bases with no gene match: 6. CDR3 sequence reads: CAWGVAGGRDTQYF. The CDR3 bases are TGTGCCTGGGGGGTAGCGGGAGGGAGAGATACGCAGTATTTT.

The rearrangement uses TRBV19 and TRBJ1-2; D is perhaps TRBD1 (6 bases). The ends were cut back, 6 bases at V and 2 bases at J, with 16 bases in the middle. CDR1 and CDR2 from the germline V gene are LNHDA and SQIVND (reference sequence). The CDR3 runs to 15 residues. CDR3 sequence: CASRDVIGQNYGYTF. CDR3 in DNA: TGTGCCAGTAGGGATGTAATAGGACAGAACTATGGCTACACCTTC.

The DNA for the CDR3 is TGTGCCAGCAGCCAACCCCTAGCGGGATCCTACAATGAGCAGTTCTTC. Translated, it gives CASSQPLAGSYNEQFF. The rearrangement joins TRBV14 to TRBJ2-1, with TRBD2 matching 9 bases. The CDR3 has 16 amino acids. In germline, CDR1 is SGHDN, CDR2 FVKESK. V shed 2 bases, J shed 1 base, and the junction held 3 bases outside the gene matches.

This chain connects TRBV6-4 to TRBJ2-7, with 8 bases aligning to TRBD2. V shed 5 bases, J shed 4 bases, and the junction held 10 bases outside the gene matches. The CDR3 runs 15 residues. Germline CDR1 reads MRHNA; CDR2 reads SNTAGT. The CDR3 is CASSPGLAGVYEQYF. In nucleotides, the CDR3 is TGTGCCAGCAGTCCCGGACTAGCAGGGGTGTACGAGCAGTACTTC.

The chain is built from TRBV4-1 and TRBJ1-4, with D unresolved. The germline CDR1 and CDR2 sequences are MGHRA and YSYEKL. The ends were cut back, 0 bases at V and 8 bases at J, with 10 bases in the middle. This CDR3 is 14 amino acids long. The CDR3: CASSQDRGDEKLFF. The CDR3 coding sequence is TGCGCCAGCAGCCAAGATCGGGGAGACGAAAAACTGTTTTTT.

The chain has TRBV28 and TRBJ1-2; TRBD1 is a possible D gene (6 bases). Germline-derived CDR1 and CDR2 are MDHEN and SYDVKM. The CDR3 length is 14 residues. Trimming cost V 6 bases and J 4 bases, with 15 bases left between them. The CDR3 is CASRPGAVSYGYTF. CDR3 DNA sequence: TGTGCCAGCAGGCCAGGGGCGGTTAGCTATGGCTACACCTTC.

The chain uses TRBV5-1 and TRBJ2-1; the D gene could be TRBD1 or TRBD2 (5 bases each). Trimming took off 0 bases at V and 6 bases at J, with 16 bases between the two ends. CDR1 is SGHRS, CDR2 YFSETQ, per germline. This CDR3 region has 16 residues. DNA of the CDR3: TGCGCCAGCAGCTTGGTTCCTGGGGGAATGGGCAATGAGCAGTTCTTC. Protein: CASSLVPGGMGNEQFF. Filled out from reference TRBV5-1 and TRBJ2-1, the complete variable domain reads KAGVTQTPRYLIKTRGQQVTLSCSPISGHRSVSWYQQTPGQGLQFLFEYFSETQRNKGNFPGRFSGRQFSNSRSEMNVSTLELGDSALYLCASSLVPGGMGNEQFFGPGTRLTVL.

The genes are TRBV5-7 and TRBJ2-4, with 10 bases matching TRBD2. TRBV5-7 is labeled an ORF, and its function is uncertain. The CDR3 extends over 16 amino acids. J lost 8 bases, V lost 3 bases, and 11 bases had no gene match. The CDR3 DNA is TGTGCCAGCAGCTCCCTAACTAGCGGGAAGGAAGACATTCAGTACTTC. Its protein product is CASSSLTSGKEDIQYF.

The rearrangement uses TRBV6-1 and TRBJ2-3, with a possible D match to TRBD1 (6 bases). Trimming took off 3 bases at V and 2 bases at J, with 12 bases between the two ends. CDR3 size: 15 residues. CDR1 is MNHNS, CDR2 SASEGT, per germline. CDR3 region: CASSDPGAATDTQYF. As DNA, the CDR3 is TGTGCCAGCAGTGACCCAGGGGCGGCCACAGATACGCAGTATTTT.

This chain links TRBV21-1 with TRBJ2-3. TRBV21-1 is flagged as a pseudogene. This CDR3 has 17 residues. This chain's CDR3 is CASSKGSARVDTDTQYF. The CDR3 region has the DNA TGTGCCAGCAGCAAAGGCTCGGCAAGGGTGGACACAGATACGCAGTATTTT.

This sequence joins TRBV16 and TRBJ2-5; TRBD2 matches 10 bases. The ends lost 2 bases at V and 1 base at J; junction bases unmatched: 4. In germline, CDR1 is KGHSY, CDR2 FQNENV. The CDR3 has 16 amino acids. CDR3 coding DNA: TGTGCCAGCAGCCAACAGATAGCGGGGGGCCAAGAGACCCAGTACTTC. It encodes CASSQQIAGGQETQYF.

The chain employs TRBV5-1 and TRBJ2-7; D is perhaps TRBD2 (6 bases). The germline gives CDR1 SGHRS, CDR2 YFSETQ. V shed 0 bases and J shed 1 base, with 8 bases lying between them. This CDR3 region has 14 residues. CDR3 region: CASSLVGGSYEQYF. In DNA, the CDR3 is TGCGCCAGCAGCTTGGTTGGGGGGTCCTACGAGCAGTACTTC.

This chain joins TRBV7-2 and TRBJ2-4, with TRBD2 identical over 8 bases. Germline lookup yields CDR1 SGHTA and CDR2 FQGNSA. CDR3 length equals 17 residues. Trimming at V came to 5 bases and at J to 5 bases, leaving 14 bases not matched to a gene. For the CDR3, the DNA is TGTGCCAGCAGCCTTAGCGGGACGGTCTTCACTGAAAACATTCAGTACTTC. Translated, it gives CASSLSGTVFTENIQYF. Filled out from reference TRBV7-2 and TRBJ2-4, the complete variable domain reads GAGVSQSPSNKVTEKGKDVELRCDPISGHTALYWYRQSLGQGLEFLIYFQGNSAPDKSGLPSDRFSAERTGGSVSTLTIQRTQQEDSAVYLCASSLSGTVFTENIQYFGAGTRLSVL.

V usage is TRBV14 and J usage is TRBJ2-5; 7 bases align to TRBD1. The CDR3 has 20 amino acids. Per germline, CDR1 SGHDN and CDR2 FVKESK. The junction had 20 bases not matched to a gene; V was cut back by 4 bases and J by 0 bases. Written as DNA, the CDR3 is TGTGCCAGCAGCCGCGGAACGGGACAGAGCCTAAAGATGGACCAAGAGACCCAGTACTTC. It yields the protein CASSRGTGQSLKMDQETQYF.

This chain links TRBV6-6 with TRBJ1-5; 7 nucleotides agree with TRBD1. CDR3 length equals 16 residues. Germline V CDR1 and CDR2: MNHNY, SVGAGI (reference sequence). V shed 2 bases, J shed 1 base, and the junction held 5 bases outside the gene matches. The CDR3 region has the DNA TGTGCCAGCAGTTACACAACGACAGGGAGCAATCAGCCCCAGCATTTT. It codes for CASSYTTTGSNQPQHF.

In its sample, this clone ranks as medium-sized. CDR3 residues: CASSLIGSNQPQHF. The CDR3, as DNA: TGTGCCAGCAGTTTGATTGGCAGCAATCAGCCCCAGCATTTT. The V call is TRBV28, the J call TRBJ1-5; D remains unclear. CDR1 and CDR2 (germline): MDHEN, SYDVKM. The CDR3 runs to 14 residues. Trimming took 3 bases from V and 1 from J, leaving 7 bases between them.

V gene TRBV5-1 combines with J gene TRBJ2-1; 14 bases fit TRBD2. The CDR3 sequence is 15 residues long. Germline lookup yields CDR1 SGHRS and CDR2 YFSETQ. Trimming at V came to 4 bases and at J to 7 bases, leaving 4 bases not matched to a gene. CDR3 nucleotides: TGCGCCAGCAGCCGACTAGCGGGAGGGGAAAATGAGCAGTTCTTC. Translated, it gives CASSRLAGGENEQFF. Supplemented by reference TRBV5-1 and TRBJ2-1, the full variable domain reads KAGVTQTPRYLIKTRGQQVTLSCSPISGHRSVSWYQQTPGQGLQFLFEYFSETQRNKGNFPGRFSGRQFSNSRSEMNVSTLELGDSALYLCASSRLAGGENEQFFGPGTRLTVL.